A single sample is the source of the 19 T cell receptor beta chains below, sequenced in a study of T cell responses to AZD1222 COVID-19 vaccine. Libraries were prepared by immunoSEQ multiplex PCR; TCRdb keeps only in-frame clonotypes and omits some of them. This sample has around 120,000 clones, with about 87% found just once. Sequenced material: peripheral blood, taken on day 0 of AZD1222 vaccination. The source is an adult in good health.

This chain uses TRBV7-2 with TRBJ1-2, with 8 bases identical to TRBD1. This CDR3 is built from 12 residues. Germline trimming cut 8 bases from V and 7 bases from J; bases unmatched to any gene: 6. The V gene's germline CDR1 is SGHTA and CDR2 FQGNSA. The CDR3 coding sequence is TGTGCCAGCTTTACAGGGGGGTCTGGCTACACCTTC. It is translated as CASFTGGSGYTF.

The V gene is TRBV6-5, the J gene TRBJ1-4; no firm D call. The ends were cut back, 8 bases at V and 7 bases at J, with 14 bases in the middle. This CDR3 has 13 amino acids. Germline CDR1 is MNHEY and CDR2 is SVGAGI. This CDR3 is CASGRVWGEKLFF. The CDR3 region has the DNA TGTGCCAGCGGACGTGTATGGGGTGAAAAACTGTTTTTT.

The chain employs TRBV18 and TRBJ2-1; 9 positions agree with TRBD1. The germline gives CDR1 KGHSH, CDR2 LQKENI. V shed 6 bases and J 8 bases; nucleotides not matched to a gene: 11. This CDR3 is 15 amino acids long. CDR3 in amino acids: CASSARDRALHEQFF. CDR3 nucleotide sequence: TGTGCCAGCTCGGCCCGGGACAGGGCTCTCCATGAGCAGTTCTTC.

The gene calls are TRBV29-1 and TRBJ1-2; D not certain. CDR3 length equals 13 residues. Trimming removed 5 bases from V and 0 bases from J, with 10 bases in between. Germline CDR1 and CDR2: SQVTM and ANQGSEA. The CDR3 nucleotides read TGCAGCGTTAACAGCGGACCTAACTATGGCTACACCTTC. This codes for CSVNSGPNYGYTF.

The chain is built from TRBV11-1 and TRBJ2-5; 11 nucleotides line up with TRBD2. V was clipped by 2 bases and J by 3 bases; unmatched bases: 5. Per the germline V gene, CDR1 is SGHAT and CDR2 is FQDESV (reference sequence). CDR3 length: 16 amino acids. CDR3 region: CASSLLLAGAKETQYF. DNA of the CDR3: TGTGCCAGCAGCTTACTACTAGCGGGAGCAAAAGAGACCCAGTACTTC.

The chain is built from TRBV11-2 and TRBJ2-7; 8 bases align to TRBD2. Trimming cost V 5 bases and J 4 bases; bases outside gene matches: 7. Germline V gene lookup returns CDR1 SGHAT and CDR2 FQNNGV. The length of the CDR3 is 14 residues. Written as DNA, the CDR3 is TGTGCCAGCAGCCGCGGCGGGGGGAGGTACGAGCAGTACTTC. This translates into CASSRGGGRYEQYF. Looking up the rest from reference TRBV11-2 and TRBJ2-7 gives the full variable domain: EAGVAQSPRYKIIEKRQSVAFWCNPISGHATLYWYQQILGQGPKLLIQFQNNGVVDDSQLPKDRFSAERLKGVDSTLKIQPAKLEDSAVYLCASSRGGGRYEQYFGPGTRLTVT.

The rearrangement links TRBV5-1 to TRBJ1-1; D is unresolved. V was shortened by 0 bases and J by 0 bases, with 6 bases between the two germline ends. This CDR3 contains 14 residues. The V gene's germline CDR1 is SGHRS and CDR2 YFSETQ. The CDR3 reads CASSLDAMNTEAFF. CDR3 nucleotides: TGCGCCAGCAGCTTGGATGCCATGAACACTGAAGCTTTCTTT.

The chain joins TRBV11-3 to TRBJ2-1; 7 bases are shared with TRBD2. CDR1 SGHNT and CDR2 YENEEA come from the germline V gene. CDR3 size: 16 residues. After removal of 1 base from V and 12 bases from J, the junction contained 15 bases not matched to a gene. CDR3 loop: CASSLGLGGPFDGQFF. CDR3 DNA sequence: TGTGCCAGCAGCTTAGGTCTGGGAGGGCCTTTTGATGGGCAGTTCTTC.

The chain recombines TRBV12-3 or TRBV12-4 with TRBJ1-5; no definite D call. The CDR3 contains 13 residues. V was trimmed by 2 bases and J by 4 bases, leaving 6 bases between them. CDR3 nucleotides: TGTGCCAGCAGTTTAACAGAAAATCAGCCCCAGCATTTT. As protein: CASSLTENQPQHF.

The chain combines TRBV18 with TRBJ2-7, with TRBD1 as a possible D gene (5 bases). The germline V gene encodes CDR1 KGHSH and CDR2 LQKENI. The CDR3 extends over 15 amino acids. V lost 2 bases and J 5 bases, leaving 16 bases between the germline ends. The CDR3 region has the DNA TGTGCCAGCTCACCAGTATCTGGGGCTCTCGACGAGCAGTACTTC. As protein: CASSPVSGALDEQYF.

This sequence joins TRBV2 and TRBJ1-5, with D possibly matching TRBD1 (6 bases). There are 16 residues in the CDR3. V lost 1 base and J lost 0, with 10 bases in between. Germline CDR1 is SNHLY and CDR2 is FYNNEI. The CDR3 reads CASSEGRGYSNQPQHF. The CDR3 coding sequence is TGTGCCAGCAGTGAAGGCAGGGGCTATAGCAATCAGCCCCAGCATTTT.

J is TRBJ1-2 and V is TRBV7-9; 7 nucleotides agree with TRBD1. The ends lost 1 base at V and 3 bases at J; junction bases unmatched: 2. Per the germline V gene, CDR1 is SEHNR and CDR2 is FQNEAQ (reference sequence). CDR3 size: 14 residues. Here the CDR3 DNA reads TGTGCCAGCAGCTTAGTAGGGACAGACTATGGCTACACCTTC. This encodes CASSLVGTDYGYTF.

This sequence joins TRBV6-5 and TRBJ1-1; D uncertain. CDR1 is MNHEY, CDR2 SVGAGI, per germline. The CDR3 totals 14 residues. The V end was cut by 11 bases, the J end by 1 base, with 17 bases between. In nucleotides, the CDR3 is TGTGCCGTCCAAAGGAGCCTGGGGAACACTGAAGCTTTCTTT. Translation: CAVQRSLGNTEAFF.

V and J are TRBV9 and TRBJ2-3; 8 bases are shared with TRBD2. This CDR3 has 15 residues. V lost 3 bases to trimming and J lost 2 bases; unmatched junction nucleotides: 5. Germline-derived CDR1 and CDR2 are SGDLS and YYNGEE. The CDR3 region is CASSGAGGTTDTQYF. The CDR3 bases are TGTGCCAGCAGCGGGGCGGGGGGTACCACAGATACGCAGTATTTT.

The CDR3 DNA sequence: TGTGCCAGCAGTTTAATAGGCTCAGGGGGCGAAGCTTTCTTT. Protein: CASSLIGSGGEAFF. The gene calls are TRBV27 and TRBJ1-1; TRBD1 agrees at 8 bases. The CDR3 is 14 amino acids. Per the germline V gene, CDR1 is MNHEY and CDR2 is SMNVEV (reference sequence). After removal of 2 bases from V and 8 bases from J, the junction contained 7 bases not matched to a gene.

The chain joins TRBV2 to TRBJ2-1, with D perhaps matching TRBD1 (5 bases). The CDR3 is 15 residues long. Trimming stripped 2 bases from V and 2 bases from J, with 10 bases between. The germline CDR1 and CDR2 sequences are SNHLY and FYNNEI. The CDR3, as DNA: TGTGCCAGCAGTGAAAGGGGTCAGGCCTACAATGAGCAGTTCTTC. Translation gives CASSERGQAYNEQFF.

The chain recombines TRBV3-1 (or the pseudogene TRBV3-2) with TRBJ1-2; tentatively, D is TRBD1 (6 bases). The CDR3 is 15 amino acids. Germline values: CDR1 LGHDT, CDR2 YNNKEL (reference sequence). V gave up 2 bases and J gave up 2 bases, with 12 bases separating them. The CDR3 region has the DNA TGTGCCAGCAGCCAACCTAACCAGGGGAACTATGGCTACACCTTC. This sequence encodes CASSQPNQGNYGYTF.

The J gene is TRBJ1-1, the V gene TRBV28; 8 nucleotides line up with TRBD1. Germline loops: CDR1 MDHEN, CDR2 SYDVKM. This CDR3 has 15 amino acids. J was trimmed by 4 bases and V by 4 bases; bases with no gene match: 8. CDR3 in amino acids: CASSSGQGRFTEAFF. The CDR3 bases are TGTGCCAGCAGTTCAGGACAGGGAAGGTTCACTGAAGCTTTCTTT.

The chain combines TRBV2 with TRBJ1-2; TRBD1 matches 7 bases. Germline lookup yields CDR1 SNHLY and CDR2 FYNNEI. J was trimmed by 4 bases and V by 6 bases; bases with no gene match: 11. The CDR3 totals 15 residues. CDR3 sequence (DNA): TGTGCCAGCAGCCTAGGACAGGTGAACTTCTATGGCTACACCTTC. Translation: CASSLGQVNFYGYTF.